Reported below is one T cell receptor (beta chain). The PCR used 60 Vbeta and 13 Jbeta primers. The method was immunoSEQ multiplex PCR; TCRdb's version includes in-frame clones alone and lacks a portion of them. The data hold 150,000 or so clones, with around 86% observed a single time. The sample belongs to a study of cytomegalovirus exposure and HLA in healthy donors. This CDR3 has 16 amino acids. V was pared by 1 base and J by 1 base, with 13 bases between. Germline V gives CDR1 MGHRA, CDR2 YSYEKL. Source material: PBMCs. The genes are TRBV4-1 and TRBJ2-5; weak D call: TRBD2 (6 bases). This receptor was taken from a man aged 45-60 years in good health and CMV-seropositive. The CDR3 DNA follows: TGCGCCAGCAGCCAAGGACTAGTCATTAGCCAAGAGACCCAGTACTTC. It yields the protein CASSQGLVISQETQYF.